These 21 T cell receptor beta chains came from one sample sequenced in a study of response to subunit inactivated influenza vaccine. TCRdb called the RT-PCR reads again in MiXCR, with one record for every CDR3 protein. The table shows approximately 530,000 distinct CDR3 sequences, with 6.5% to 8% occurring only once. Sequenced material: PBMCs from blood, taken 23 months after vaccination. Source of these receptors: a man between 50 and 70 years old who received an inactivated influenza vaccine.

As to this clonotype: Germline is not matched at one junction end, which may reflect a read error. The V gene is TRBV20-1, the J gene TRBJ1-5; D is uncertain. Germline V lookup: CDR1 DFQATT, CDR2 SNEGSKA (reference sequence). The CDR3 is 17 residues long. The CDR3 DNA reads TGCAGTGCTGCCGGCTCGGTTGGGCGGGTCGGCAATCAGCCCGAGCATTTT. Translation: CSAAGSVGRVGNQPEHF.

This clonotype was counted between two and nine times. The V call is TRBV28, the J call TRBJ1-5; the D is unclear. This CDR3 has 14 residues. V was pared by 7 bases and J by 2 bases, with 12 bases between. The germline gives CDR1 MDHEN, CDR2 SYDVKM. The DNA for the CDR3 is TGTGCCAGCATTAAGCATGGGGGCAATCAGCCCCAGCATTTT. Residues: CASIKHGGNQPQHF.

This clonotype was seen a few times. The chain employs TRBV29-1 and TRBJ2-1, with 13 nucleotides matching TRBD2. J lost 8 bases, V lost 4 bases, and 8 bases had no gene match. The CDR3 contains 15 residues. Germline assignment: CDR1 SQVTM and CDR2 ANQGSEA. CDR3 loop: CSVGPGLAGTYEQFF. In nucleotides, the CDR3 is TGCAGCGTTGGACCGGGACTAGCGGGAACCTATGAGCAGTTCTTC.

The gene calls are TRBV7-2 and TRBJ2-1; maybe TRBD1 (5 bases). The CDR3 is 14 amino acids. Germline CDR1 reads SGHTA; CDR2 reads FQGNSA. Trimming took 3 bases from V and 1 from J, leaving 7 bases between them. CDR3 bases: TGTGCCAGCAGCTTCGACAGATCCTACAATGAGCAGTTCTTC. Translating gives CASSFDRSYNEQFF.

In its sample, this clonotype was seen a few times. This chain uses TRBV27 with TRBJ2-2, with 8 bases matching TRBD2. The CDR3 has 14 residues. The germline gives CDR1 MNHEY, CDR2 SMNVEV (reference sequence). V shed 5 bases, J shed 4 bases, and the junction held 3 bases outside the gene matches. CDR3 nucleotide sequence: TGTGCCAGCAGTCCCGGGACTAGCACCGGGGAGCTGTTTTTT. This encodes CASSPGTSTGELFF.

The DNA of the CDR3 is TGTGCCATCAGTGAGACTAGCGGGAGGATCGACAATGAGCAGTTCTTC. It yields the protein CAISETSGRIDNEQFF. The chain joins TRBV10-3 to TRBJ2-1; 12 positions match TRBD2. CDR3 length equals 16 residues. J gave up 5 bases and V 2 bases, and 4 bases lay outside the gene matches. Germline V gene data show CDR1 as ENHRY and CDR2 as SYGVKD.

This clonotype has a handful of counts. The V and J genes are TRBV12-3 or TRBV12-4 and TRBJ1-2; D is ambiguous. V gave up 1 base and J gave up 2 bases, with 5 bases separating them. This CDR3 comprises 13 residues. CDR3 sequence reads: CASSLGNNYGYTF. The CDR3 coding sequence is TGTGCCAGCAGTTTAGGGAACAACTATGGCTACACCTTC.

This clonotype has only a few counts. V usage is TRBV5-1 and J usage is TRBJ2-7; D uncertain. CDR3 length equals 14 residues. Per the germline V gene, CDR1 is SGHRS and CDR2 is YFSETQ. V lost 0 bases, J lost 4 bases, and 11 bases lay in between. Written as DNA, the CDR3 is TGCGCCAGCAGCTTGGGGTGGTTGTCATACGAGCAGTACTTC. Translating gives CASSLGWLSYEQYF.

The V and J genes are TRBV9 and TRBJ2-1; 8 bases line up with TRBD2. The CDR3 sequence is 15 residues long. The germline V gene has CDR1 SGDLS and CDR2 YYNGEE. Unmatched junction bases numbered 7, after V lost 1 base and J lost 7 bases. CDR3 sequence reads: CASSVSGRGWNEQFF. The CDR3 bases are TGTGCCAGCAGCGTAAGCGGGAGAGGTTGGAATGAGCAGTTCTTC.

This clonotype showed up just a few times. The V and J genes are TRBV10-3 and TRBJ2-7; 7 bases agree with TRBD2. From germline, CDR1 is ENHRY and CDR2 SYGVKD. The CDR3 extends over 16 amino acids. V was pared by 0 bases and J by 4 bases, with 9 bases of the junction left unmatched. CDR3: CAISESVGLESYEQYF. CDR3 DNA: TGTGCCATCAGTGAGTCTGTCGGACTAGAGTCTTACGAGCAGTACTTC.

This clonotype was found many times. The genes are TRBV4-2 and TRBJ2-5; either TRBD1 or TRBD2 may supply D (5 bases each). The CDR3 has 16 amino acids. Germline CDR1 LGHNA, CDR2 YNFKEQ. V was trimmed by 0 bases and J by 2 bases, leaving 13 bases between them. CDR3 loop: CASSQERGGQQETQYF. The CDR3 DNA reads as TGTGCCAGCAGCCAAGAAAGGGGCGGGCAACAAGAGACCCAGTACTTC.

The rearrangement joins TRBV5-1 to TRBJ1-1; 7 bases line up with TRBD1. The germline CDR1 and CDR2 sequences are SGHRS and YFSETQ. With V trimmed by 4 bases and J by 3 bases, 3 bases remained unmatched. This CDR3 comprises 13 residues. The CDR3 spells CASSEGAYTEAFF. The CDR3 DNA is TGCGCCAGCAGCGAGGGGGCGTACACTGAAGCTTTCTTT.

The chain combines TRBV18 with TRBJ2-5; 10 nucleotides line up with TRBD1. The CDR3 consists of 16 residues. Unmatched junction bases numbered 10, after V lost 5 bases and J lost 4 bases. Germline CDR1 and CDR2: KGHSH and LQKENI. This CDR3 is CASSALPGTGVETQYF. The CDR3 nucleotides are TGTGCCAGCTCAGCCTTACCCGGGACAGGGGTAGAGACCCAGTACTTC.

The chain has TRBV29-1 and TRBJ1-4; no definite D call. V gave up 6 bases and J gave up 0 bases, with 14 bases separating them. Germline-derived CDR1 and CDR2 are SQVTM and ANQGSEA. This CDR3 is 15 amino acids long. CDR3 in DNA: TGCAGCGTCCCTAGCACGGATGCAACTAATGAAAAACTGTTTTTT. Translating gives CSVPSTDATNEKLFF.

This chain links TRBV2 with TRBJ2-1; D not certain. The CDR3 runs 13 residues. Deletions cut 7 bases from V and 0 bases from J, with 7 bases between. The germline CDR1 and CDR2 sequences are SNHLY and FYNNEI. The CDR3 DNA reads TGTGCCAGCACAGAGAGCTCCTACAATGAGCAGTTCTTC. Its protein is CASTESSYNEQFF.

There are a few counts of this clonotype. The rearrangement links TRBV10-3 to TRBJ1-2; a weak D match, TRBD1 (5 bases). CDR1 is ENHRY and CDR2 is SYGVKD in the germline V gene. This CDR3 has 13 amino acids. Trimming left V 6 bases short and J 0 bases short, with 8 bases between. Here the CDR3 reads CAIRTGSNYGYTF. The CDR3, as DNA: TGTGCCATCAGAACAGGCTCTAACTATGGCTACACCTTC.

This clonotype was seen a handful of times. This sequence joins TRBV27 and TRBJ1-2, with D maybe TRBD1 (6 bases). The CDR3 has 13 residues. V shed 8 bases and J shed 4 bases, with 14 bases lying between them. Per germline, CDR1 MNHEY and CDR2 SMNVEV (reference sequence). This CDR3 is CASGEGGGYGYTF. The CDR3, as DNA: TGTGCCAGCGGGGAGGGGGGCGGCTATGGCTACACCTTC.

This clonotype has ten or more counts. This rearrangement joins TRBV12-3 or TRBV12-4 to TRBJ2-4, with D perhaps matching TRBD1 (6 bases). The CDR3 is 13 residues long. V was clipped by 6 bases and J by 6 bases, with 12 bases between them. The CDR3 DNA reads TGTGCCAGCAGAACAGGGTCCGCAAACATTCAGTACTTC. Protein product: CASRTGSANIQYF.

This clonotype was counted only a few times. The CDR3 here is CSASIQGASAGYTF. The CDR3 DNA is TGCAGTGCTAGCATACAGGGGGCGTCGGCCGGCTACACCTTC. The gene calls are TRBV20-1 and TRBJ1-2, with 9 bases lining up with TRBD1. V gave up 3 bases and J gave up 8 bases; unmatched junction bases: 10. Germline CDR1 and CDR2: DFQATT and SNEGSKA (reference sequence). The CDR3 covers 14 residues.

This clonotype has more than one count but fewer than ten. The chain has TRBV6-5 and TRBJ2-1, with TRBD2 identical over 13 bases. J gave up 7 bases and V 0 bases, and 6 bases lay outside the gene matches. Germline V lookup: CDR1 MNHEY, CDR2 SVGAGI. The CDR3 has 17 residues. The DNA for the CDR3 is TGTGCCAGCAGTTACTCGGGACTAGCGGGAACCAGTAATGAGCAGTTCTTC. Its translation is CASSYSGLAGTSNEQFF.

In its sample, this clonotype was seen a few times. The V and J genes are TRBV9 and TRBJ1-5, with 8 bases lining up with TRBD1. This CDR3 has 15 amino acids. V lost 2 bases, J lost 7 bases, and 8 bases stayed unmatched. Germline V lookup: CDR1 SGDLS, CDR2 YYNGEE. CDR3 in amino acids: CASSVTGQVGQPQHF. DNA for the CDR3: TGTGCCAGCAGCGTTACGGGACAGGTCGGCCAGCCCCAGCATTTT.